This T cell receptor (beta chain) was recorded in a study of lymphopenia after photon versus proton radiotherapy. Only in-frame clones appear in the TCRdb table, and some are missing; sequencing was by immunoSEQ multiplex PCR. The data hold 70,000 or so clones, with 85% to 95% observed a single time. Remarks on this clone: Its antigen is as yet unknown.

General study points: Post-nadir TCR diversity decline inversely tracked overall survival among those who died. Survival link was tested only in deceased patients; proton benefit remains a possibility. Photon-treated patients lost naive T cells and TCR diversity; proton-treated stayed stable. After lymphocyte nadir, photon-treated repertoires showed oligoclonal expansion, especially CD8+ Temra.

J was trimmed by 10 bases and V by 4 bases; bases with no gene match: 12. Germline CDR1 reads SGHTS; CDR2 reads YDEGEE. The CDR3 spans 15 residues. The chain couples TRBV5-8 to TRBJ2-1; 9 nucleotides align to TRBD2. This receptor was obtained from a woman in her forties with cholangiocarcinoma. The source material was peripheral blood, sampled from a patient treated with photon-based radiotherapy. DNA of the CDR3: TGTGCCAGCAGCCTATTTAGCGGGAGTGTTGTGGAGCAGTTCTTC. Its translation is CASSLFSGSVVEQFF.